This T cell receptor (beta chain) was sequenced in a study of cytomegalovirus exposure and HLA in healthy donors. Study background: The 120 validation repertoires used the same platform as the approximately 670 first-cohort repertoires (as reported by a later analysis).

Details on this clone: Its antigen is not identified.

CDR3 size: 12 residues. V dropped 6 bases and J dropped 8 bases, with 13 bases sitting between them. Germline CDR1 is LGHNT and CDR2 is FRNRAP. Here immunoSEQ multiplex PCR was the method, and the copy in TCRdb shows in-frame clones only, minus some. The sample includes about 130,000 clones, roughly 89% of them seen just once. Study findings and constraints: According to the study, roughly 180 TCR beta chains were cytomegalovirus-associated.

The sequenced sample consisted of PBMCs. The chain uses TRBV12-5 and TRBJ1-1, with a weak D call TRBD1 (6 bases). This clonotype originated in a woman under 30 in good health and CMV-seronegative. This CDR3 is CASGSGASEAFF. In DNA form, the CDR3 reads TGTGCTAGTGGGTCAGGGGCCTCGGAAGCTTTCTTT.